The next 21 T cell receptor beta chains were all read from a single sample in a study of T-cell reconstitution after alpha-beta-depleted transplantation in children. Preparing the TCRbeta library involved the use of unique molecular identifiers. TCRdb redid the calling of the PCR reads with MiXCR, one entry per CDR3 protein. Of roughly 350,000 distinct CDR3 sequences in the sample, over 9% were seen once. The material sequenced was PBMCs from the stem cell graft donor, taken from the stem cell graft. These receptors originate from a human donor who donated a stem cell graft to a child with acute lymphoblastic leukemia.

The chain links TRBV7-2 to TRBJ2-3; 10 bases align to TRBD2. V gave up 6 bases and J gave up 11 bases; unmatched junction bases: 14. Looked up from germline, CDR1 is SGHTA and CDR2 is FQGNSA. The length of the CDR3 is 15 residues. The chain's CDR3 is CASSGLAAAIVRQYF. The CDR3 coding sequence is TGTGCCAGCAGTGGACTAGCGGCGGCCATCGTGAGGCAGTATTTT. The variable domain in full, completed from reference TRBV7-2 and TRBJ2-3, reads GAGVSQSPSNKVTEKGKDVELRCDPISGHTALYWYRQSLGQGLEFLIYFQGNSAPDKSGLPSDRFSAERTGGSVSTLTIQRTQQEDSAVYLCASSGLAAAIVRQYFGPGTRLTVL.

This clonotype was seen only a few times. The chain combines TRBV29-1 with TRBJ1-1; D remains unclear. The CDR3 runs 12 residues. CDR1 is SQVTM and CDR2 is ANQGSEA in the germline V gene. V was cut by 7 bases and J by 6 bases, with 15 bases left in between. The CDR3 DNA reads TGCAGCGGATCGTGGAGGAGGGCTGAAGCTTTCTTT. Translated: CSGSWRRAEAFF.

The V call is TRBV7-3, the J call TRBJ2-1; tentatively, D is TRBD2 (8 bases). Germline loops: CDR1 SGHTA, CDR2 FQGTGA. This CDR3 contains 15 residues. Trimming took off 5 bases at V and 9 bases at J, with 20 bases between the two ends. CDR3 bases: TGTGCCAGCAGCCGTTCGGGACTAGGGGGCGGTGAGCAGTTCTTC. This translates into CASSRSGLGGGEQFF.

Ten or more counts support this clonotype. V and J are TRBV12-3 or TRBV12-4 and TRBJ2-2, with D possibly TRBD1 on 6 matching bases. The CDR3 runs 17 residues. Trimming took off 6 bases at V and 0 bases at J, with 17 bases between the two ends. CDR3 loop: CASRPWTGTPNTGELFF. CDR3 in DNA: TGTGCCAGCAGACCCTGGACCGGGACACCGAACACCGGGGAGCTGTTTTTT.

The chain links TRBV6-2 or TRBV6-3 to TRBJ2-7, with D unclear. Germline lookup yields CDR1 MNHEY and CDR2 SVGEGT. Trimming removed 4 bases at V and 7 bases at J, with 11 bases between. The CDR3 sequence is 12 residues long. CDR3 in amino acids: CASSSTPLEQYF. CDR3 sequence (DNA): TGTGCCAGCAGTTCCACTCCCCTGGAGCAGTACTTC.

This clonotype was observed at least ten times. The CDR3 region has the DNA TGTGCCAGCCTTCCTAGCGGGAGCGTATCCTACAATGAGCAGTTCTTC. Translating gives CASLPSGSVSYNEQFF. The chain has TRBV6-2 or TRBV6-3 and TRBJ2-1, with TRBD2 matching over 10 bases. CDR3 length: 16 amino acids. Germline lookup yields CDR1 MNHEY and CDR2 SVGEGT. V lost 8 bases to trimming and J lost 1 base; unmatched junction nucleotides: 8.

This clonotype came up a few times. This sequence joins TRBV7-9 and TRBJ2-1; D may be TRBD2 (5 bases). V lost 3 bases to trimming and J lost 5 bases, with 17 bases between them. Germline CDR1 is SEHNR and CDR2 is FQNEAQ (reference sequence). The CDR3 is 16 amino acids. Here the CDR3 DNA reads TGTGCCAGCAGCTTCGACCGGGGATCCCGGGACAATGAGCAGTTCTTC. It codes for CASSFDRGSRDNEQFF.

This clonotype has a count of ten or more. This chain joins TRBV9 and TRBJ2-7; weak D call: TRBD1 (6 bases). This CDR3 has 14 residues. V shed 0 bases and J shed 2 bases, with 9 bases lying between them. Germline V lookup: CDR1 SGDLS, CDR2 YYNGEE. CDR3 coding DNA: TGTGCCAGCAGCGTAGAAGGACAGCCCTACGAGCAGTACTTC. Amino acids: CASSVEGQPYEQYF. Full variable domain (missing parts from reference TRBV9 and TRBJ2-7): DSGVTQTPKHLITATGQRVTLRCSPRSGDLSVYWYQQSLDQGLQFLIQYYNGEERAKGNILERFSAQQFPDLHSELNLSSLELGDSALYFCASSVEGQPYEQYFGPGTRLTVT.

CDR3 in amino acids: CSAQQGYSNQPQHF. In DNA form, the CDR3 reads TGCAGTGCGCAACAGGGGTATAGCAATCAGCCCCAGCATTTT. The chain couples TRBV20-1 to TRBJ1-5; 7 bases line up with TRBD1. The V gene end was trimmed by 6 bases and the J gene end by 0 bases; junction bases not matched to a gene: 5. The germline gives CDR1 DFQATT, CDR2 SNEGSKA (reference sequence). CDR3 length: 14 amino acids.

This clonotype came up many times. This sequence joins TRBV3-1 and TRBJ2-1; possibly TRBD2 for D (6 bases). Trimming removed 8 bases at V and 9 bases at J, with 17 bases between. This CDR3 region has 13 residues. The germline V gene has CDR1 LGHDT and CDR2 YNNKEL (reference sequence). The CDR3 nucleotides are TGTGCCAGCCGCCGGGACTCCCTGCCTGAGCAGTTCTTC. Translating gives CASRRDSLPEQFF.

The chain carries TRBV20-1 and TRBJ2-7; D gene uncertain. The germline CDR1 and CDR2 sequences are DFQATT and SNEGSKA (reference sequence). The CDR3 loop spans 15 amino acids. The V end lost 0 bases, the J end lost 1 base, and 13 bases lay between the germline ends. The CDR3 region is CSARDPGFVSYEQYF. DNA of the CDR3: TGCAGTGCTAGAGACCCTGGTTTCGTATCCTACGAGCAGTACTTC.

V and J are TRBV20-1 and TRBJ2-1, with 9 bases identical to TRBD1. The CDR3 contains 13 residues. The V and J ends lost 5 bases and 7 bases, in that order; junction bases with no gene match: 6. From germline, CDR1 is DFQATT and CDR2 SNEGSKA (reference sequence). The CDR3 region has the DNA TGCAGTGCTTCGGGGACAGGGAAAAATGAGCAGTTCTTC. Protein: CSASGTGKNEQFF.

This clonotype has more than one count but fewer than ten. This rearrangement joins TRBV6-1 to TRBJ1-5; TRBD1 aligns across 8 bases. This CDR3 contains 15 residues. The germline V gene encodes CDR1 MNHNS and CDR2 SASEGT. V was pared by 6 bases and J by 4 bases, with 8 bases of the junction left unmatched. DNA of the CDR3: TGTGCCAGCAGCGTCGACAGGGGAGGGAATCAGCCCCAGCATTTT. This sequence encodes CASSVDRGGNQPQHF.

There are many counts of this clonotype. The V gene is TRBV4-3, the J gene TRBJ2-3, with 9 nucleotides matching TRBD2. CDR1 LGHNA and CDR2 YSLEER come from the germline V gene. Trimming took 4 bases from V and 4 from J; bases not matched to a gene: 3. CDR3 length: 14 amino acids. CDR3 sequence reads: CASSPGLAADTQYF. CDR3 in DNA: TGCGCCAGCAGCCCGGGACTAGCTGCAGATACGCAGTATTTT.

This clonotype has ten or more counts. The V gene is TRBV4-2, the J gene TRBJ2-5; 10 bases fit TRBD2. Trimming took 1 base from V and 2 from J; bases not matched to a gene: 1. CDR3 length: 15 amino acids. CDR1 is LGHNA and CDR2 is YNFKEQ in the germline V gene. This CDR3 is CASSQALAGQETQYF. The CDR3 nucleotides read TGTGCCAGCAGCCAAGCACTAGCGGGACAAGAGACCCAGTACTTC.

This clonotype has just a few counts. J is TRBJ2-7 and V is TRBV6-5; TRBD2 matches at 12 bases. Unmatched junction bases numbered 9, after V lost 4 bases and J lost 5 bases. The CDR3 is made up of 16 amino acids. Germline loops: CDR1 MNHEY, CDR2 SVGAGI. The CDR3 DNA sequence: TGTGCCAGCAGTTCCACTCTAGCGGGAGGGCCAAACGAGCAGTACTTC. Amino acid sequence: CASSSTLAGGPNEQYF.

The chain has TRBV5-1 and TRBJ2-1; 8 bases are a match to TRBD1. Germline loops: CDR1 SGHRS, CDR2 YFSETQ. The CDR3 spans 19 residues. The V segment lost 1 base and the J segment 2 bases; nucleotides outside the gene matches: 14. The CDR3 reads CASSLRGQGLAKPYNEQFF. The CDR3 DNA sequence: TGCGCCAGCAGCTTGAGAGGACAGGGATTAGCGAAACCCTACAATGAGCAGTTCTTC.

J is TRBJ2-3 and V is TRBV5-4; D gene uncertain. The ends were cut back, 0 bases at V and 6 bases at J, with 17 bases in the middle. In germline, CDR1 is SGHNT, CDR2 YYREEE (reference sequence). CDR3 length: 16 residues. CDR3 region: CASSLGRRGGPDTQYF. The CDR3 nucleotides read TGTGCCAGCAGCTTGGGACGCAGAGGTGGACCCGATACGCAGTATTTT.

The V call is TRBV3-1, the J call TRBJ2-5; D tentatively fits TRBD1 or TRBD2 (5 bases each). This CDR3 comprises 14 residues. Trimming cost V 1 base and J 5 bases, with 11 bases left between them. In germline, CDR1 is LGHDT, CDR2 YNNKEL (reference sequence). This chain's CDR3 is CASSQARGSETQYF. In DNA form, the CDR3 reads TGTGCCAGCAGCCAAGCGAGGGGTTCGGAGACCCAGTACTTC.

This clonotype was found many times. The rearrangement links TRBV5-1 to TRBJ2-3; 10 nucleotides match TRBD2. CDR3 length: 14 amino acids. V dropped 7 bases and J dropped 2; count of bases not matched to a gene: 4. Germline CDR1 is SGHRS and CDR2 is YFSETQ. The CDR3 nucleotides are TGCGCCAGCCAGCGGGAGGGCCACACAGATACGCAGTATTTT. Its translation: CASQREGHTDTQYF.

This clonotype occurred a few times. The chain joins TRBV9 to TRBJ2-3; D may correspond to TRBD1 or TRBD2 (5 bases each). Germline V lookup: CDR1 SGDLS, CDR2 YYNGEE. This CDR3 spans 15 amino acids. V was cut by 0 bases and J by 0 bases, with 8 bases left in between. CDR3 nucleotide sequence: TGTGCCAGCAGCGTAGCGGGGCGTAGCACAGATACGCAGTATTTT. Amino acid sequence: CASSVAGRSTDTQYF.